The 8 T cell receptor beta chains listed next were all sequenced from one sample in a study of response to subunit inactivated influenza vaccine. TCRdb re-called the RT-PCR reads through MiXCR, storing one row per CDR3 protein. Here the sample spans about 520,000 distinct CDR3 sequences, about 25% being singletons. The sample was CD4+ T cells sorted from PBMCs, taken 5 days after vaccination. The receptors were sampled from a man aged 45-65 years who received an inactivated influenza vaccine.

Written as DNA, the CDR3 is TGTGCCAGCAGTGTATACAGGGGAACGGAGACCCAGTACTTC. Protein product: CASSVYRGTETQYF. V usage is TRBV6-1 and J usage is TRBJ2-5; 7 nucleotides agree with TRBD1. Germline CDR1 and CDR2: MNHNS and SASEGT. The V and J ends lost 4 bases and 5 bases, in that order; junction bases with no gene match: 7. This CDR3 is 14 amino acids long.

V is TRBV6-1 and J is TRBJ2-1, with 9 bases identical to TRBD2. CDR1 is MNHNS, CDR2 SASEGT, per germline. Losses at the gene ends were 10 bases for V and 0 bases for J; bases not matched to a gene: 4. The CDR3 is made up of 14 amino acids. As DNA, the CDR3 is TGTGCCACCGCTAGCGGGGCCTCCTACAATGAGCAGTTCTTC. Protein sequence: CATASGASYNEQFF.

This clonotype was picked up a small number of times. This chain uses TRBV10-3 with TRBJ2-1, with 10 bases that match TRBD2. Germline V gene lookup returns CDR1 ENHRY and CDR2 SYGVKD. Trimming removed 10 bases from V and 2 bases from J; junction bases left unmatched: 2. The CDR3 covers 13 residues. Here the CDR3 reads CATSGRAYNEQFF. For the CDR3, the DNA is TGTGCCACAAGCGGGAGGGCCTACAATGAGCAGTTCTTC.

This sequence joins TRBV20-1 and TRBJ2-7; D is ambiguous. The length of the CDR3 is 16 residues. The V end was cut by 0 bases, the J end by 7 bases, with 22 bases between. Per germline, CDR1 DFQATT and CDR2 SNEGSKA (reference sequence). The DNA for the CDR3 is TGCAGTGCTAGAGACGCGGAGTCGGCAGGACCCTTTGAGCAGTACTTC. Protein product: CSARDAESAGPFEQYF.

Many counts were recorded for this clonotype. The chain combines TRBV12-3 or TRBV12-4 with TRBJ1-5; TRBD1 matches 7 bases. The CDR3 has 15 amino acids. The V gene end was trimmed by 0 bases and the J gene end by 6 bases; junction bases not matched to a gene: 5. The CDR3 sequence is CASSLAGGAGQPQHF. The CDR3 DNA reads TGTGCCAGCAGTTTAGCAGGGGGCGCAGGTCAGCCCCAGCATTTT.

This clonotype was seen many times. The chain is built from TRBV20-1 and TRBJ1-5; D is unresolved. Per the germline V gene, CDR1 is DFQATT and CDR2 is SNEGSKA (reference sequence). The CDR3 is 14 amino acids. Trimming took off 0 bases at V and 1 base at J, with 7 bases between the two ends. For the CDR3, the DNA is TGCAGTGCTAGAGAGGGCGGCAGCAATCAGCCCCAGCATTTT. Protein: CSAREGGSNQPQHF.

In this sample, this clonotype turned up a few times. The rearrangement links TRBV24-1 to TRBJ2-5, with a weak D call TRBD1 (6 bases). The CDR3 contains 13 residues. The V and J ends lost 5 bases and 2 bases respectively, with 8 bases between them. Germline V lookup: CDR1 KGHDR, CDR2 SFDVKD. This CDR3 is CATSGTEQETQYF. CDR3 nucleotide sequence: TGTGCCACCAGTGGGACAGAACAAGAGACCCAGTACTTC.

This clonotype was detected only once. This rearrangement joins TRBV12-3 or TRBV12-4 to TRBJ2-5; 12 nucleotides align to TRBD2. The trim removed 4 bases at V and 6 bases at J, leaving 3 bases unmatched. The CDR3 extends over 14 amino acids. In nucleotides, the CDR3 is TGTGCCAGCAGTTCTAGCGGGGGGGCAAAGACCCAGTACTTC. It yields the protein CASSSSGGAKTQYF.